The source of this T cell receptor (beta chain) is a study of blood T cell repertoires in COVID-19. Study-wide background: Sites across the United States, Italy and Spain contributed samples from acute and convalescent COVID-19.

In the authors' workflow: Reference gene primer amplification gave estimated nucleated cell counts. Clones were read by immunoSEQ multiplex PCR, and TCRdb kept only the in-frame ones, dropping some. The D gene and trimming were derived from the DNA, and the V and J assignments and clone size from that table. In the table there are 150,000 to 200,000 clones, around 92% of which are singletons. The CDR3 runs to 12 residues. Trimming stripped 6 bases from V and 4 bases from J, with 9 bases between. Germline V CDR1 and CDR2: MDHEN, SYDVKM. The TCR was taken from a man under 40 with COVID-19, enrolled during active disease. The material sequenced was peripheral blood. The gene calls are TRBV28 and TRBJ1-2, with a weak D call TRBD1 (5 bases). The CDR3 nucleotides read TGTGCCAGCAGAAAAGACAGCTATGGCTACACCTTC. Residues: CASRKDSYGYTF.